These 32 T cell receptor beta chains originate from one sample sequenced in a study of blood T cell repertoires in COVID-19 (dated by TCRdb to 2018 to 2021). Library creation used the immunoSEQ multiplex PCR assay. The immuneACCESS repertoire file appears here via TCRdb, limited to in-frame rearrangements. These files lack a portion of the clones; in checked studies, under half of the deficit traces to unresolved V genes, and the cause of the others is not known. Present in this sample are around 200,000 clones, approximately 81% of which were seen just once. The biggest ten clones account for about 19% of the sample. The material sequenced was PBMCs or T cells enriched from blood (not recorded which). These receptors came from a man aged 35-49 years who had recovered from COVID-19.

The table lists this clone with a few counts. The chain links TRBV5-6 to TRBJ2-7; TRBD2 matches 8 bases. Germline-derived CDR1 and CDR2 are SGHDT and YYEEEE. This CDR3 contains 14 residues. The V segment lost 6 bases and the J segment 2 bases; nucleotides outside the gene matches: 7. The CDR3 spells CASNPSGQTYEQYF. The CDR3 region has the DNA TGTGCCAGCAACCCTAGCGGGCAAACCTACGAGCAGTACTTC. Using reference TRBV5-6 and TRBJ2-7 for the parts outside the CDR3, the full variable domain is DAGVTQSPTHLIKTRGQQVTLRCSPKSGHDTVSWYQQALGQGPQFIFQYYEEEERQRGNFPDRFSGHQFPNYSSELNVNALLLGDSALYLCASNPSGQTYEQYFGPGTRLTVT.

There are a few counts of this clone. The CDR3 DNA reads as TGTGCCAGTAGTATCACTGGGACAGGGGCTTGGTACGAGCAGTACTTC. Protein product: CASSITGTGAWYEQYF. The rearrangement uses TRBV19 and TRBJ2-7, with 10 bases fitting TRBD1. The CDR3 runs 16 residues. The ends lost 3 bases at V and 4 bases at J; junction bases unmatched: 9. Germline CDR1 reads LNHDA; CDR2 reads SQIVND (reference sequence).

This chain connects TRBV2 to TRBJ2-1; D not certain. The CDR3 has 15 residues. CDR1 and CDR2 from the germline V gene are SNHLY and FYNNEI. Trimming took 3 bases from V and 0 from J, leaving 9 bases between them. This CDR3 is CASSELMSSYNEQFF. The DNA for the CDR3 is TGTGCCAGCAGTGAGTTGATGAGCTCCTACAATGAGCAGTTCTTC.

The chain combines TRBV21-1 with TRBJ2-3; the table's TRBD2 call for D was not verified on the DNA. TRBV21-1 is assigned pseudogene status. The CDR3 spans 20 residues. The CDR3 region has the DNA TGTGCCAGCAGCAAAGCGCTTTTGACCTCCGGGACTAGCATCTCAGATACGCAGTATTTT. This encodes CASSKALLTSGTSISDTQYF.

The chain carries TRBV28 and TRBJ2-2; 9 bases are shared with TRBD1. After removal of 8 bases from V and 5 bases from J, the junction contained 15 bases not matched to a gene. CDR1 is MDHEN, CDR2 SYDVKM, per germline. The CDR3 sequence is 17 residues long. The CDR3 protein is CASLSGFGTGLTGELFF. The CDR3 coding sequence is TGTGCCAGCCTCTCTGGGTTCGGGACAGGGCTTACCGGGGAGCTGTTTTTT.

The rearrangement joins TRBV7-8 to TRBJ1-5; TRBD1 aligns across 7 bases. The trim removed 3 bases at V and 2 bases at J, leaving 4 bases unmatched. The germline V gene encodes CDR1 SGHVS and CDR2 FQNEAQ. The CDR3 covers 15 residues. The CDR3 DNA reads TGTGCCAGCAGCTTTAGACAGGGTGGCAATCAGCCCCAGCATTTT. This codes for CASSFRQGGNQPQHF.

The rearrangement uses TRBV28 and TRBJ2-3, with a tentative D call TRBD2 (6 bases). The germline V gene encodes CDR1 MDHEN and CDR2 SYDVKM. The ends were cut back, 8 bases at V and 3 bases at J, with 21 bases in the middle. CDR3 length equals 16 residues. CDR3 loop: CASDTNSGLSTDTQYF. CDR3 in DNA: TGTGCCAGCGATACGAACTCGGGACTCTCTACAGATACGCAGTATTTT.

This clone was detected only a few times. The V gene is TRBV2, the J gene TRBJ2-2; no firm D call. Deletions cut 5 bases from V and 6 bases from J, with 16 bases between. CDR1 SNHLY and CDR2 FYNNEI come from the germline V gene. The CDR3 spans 15 residues. The CDR3 loop reads CASSRQIIVAGELFF. The CDR3 DNA reads as TGTGCCAGCAGTCGCCAGATAATCGTTGCCGGGGAGCTGTTTTTT.

CDR3 in DNA: TGTGCCAGCAGTCCACAGATTGCGGATACGCAGTATTTT. Translated, it gives CASSPQIADTQYF. This chain uses TRBV11-2 with TRBJ2-3; D not resolved. Between the trimmed V and J ends, which lost 6 bases and 6 bases, there was a span of 13 bases. Per the germline V gene, CDR1 is SGHAT and CDR2 is FQNNGV. The CDR3 totals 13 residues.

The V call is TRBV4-1, the J call TRBJ2-7, with 9 bases lining up with TRBD1. The CDR3 sequence is 17 residues long. Losses at the gene ends were 0 bases for V and 0 bases for J; bases not matched to a gene: 6. The germline V gene encodes CDR1 MGHRA and CDR2 YSYEKL. The CDR3 loop is CASSQEPGTGSSYEQYF. The CDR3 DNA is TGCGCCAGCAGCCAAGAGCCCGGGACAGGGAGCTCCTACGAGCAGTACTTC.

The rearrangement links TRBV19 to TRBJ1-2; tentatively, D is TRBD1 (6 bases). V was clipped by 5 bases and J by 2 bases, with 9 bases between them. This CDR3 spans 13 amino acids. Germline assignment: CDR1 LNHDA and CDR2 SQIVND (reference sequence). CDR3 DNA: TGTGCCAGTAGTTCAACAGGGAACTATGGCTACACCTTC. This gives the protein CASSSTGNYGYTF. Full variable domain (outside the CDR3, taken from reference TRBV19 and TRBJ1-2): DGGITQSPKYLFRKEGQNVTLSCEQNLNHDAMYWYRQDPGQGLRLIYYSQIVNDFQKGDIAEGYSVSREKKESFPLTVTSAQKNPTAFYLCASSSTGNYGYTFGSGTRLTVV.

The V gene is TRBV23-1, the J gene TRBJ2-7; D not certain. TRBV23-1 is given ORF status, its function remaining uncertain. V dropped 1 base and J dropped 4 bases, with 14 bases sitting between them. The CDR3 covers 15 residues. CDR3 amino acids: CASSQLIVPKYEQYF. CDR3 bases: TGCGCCAGCAGTCAATTAATAGTACCCAAATACGAGCAGTACTTC.

The J gene is TRBJ2-5, the V gene TRBV7-6; D remains ambiguous. The V end lost 2 bases, the J end lost 1 base, and 5 bases lay between the germline ends. CDR1 is SGHVS and CDR2 is FNYEAQ in the germline V gene. The CDR3 is made up of 13 amino acids. The CDR3: CASSLPSQETQYF. CDR3 sequence (DNA): TGTGCCAGCAGCTTACCCTCCCAAGAGACCCAGTACTTC.

This clone appeared once. The genes are TRBV4-1 and TRBJ1-2; a possible D gene is TRBD1 (5 bases). Per the germline V gene, CDR1 is MGHRA and CDR2 is YSYEKL. The germline V and J ends were trimmed by 2 bases and 1 base, with 8 bases remaining between them. This CDR3 comprises 14 residues. The CDR3 nucleotides are TGCGCCAGCAGCCAACCCAGGGATAACTATGGCTACACCTTC. Translating gives CASSQPRDNYGYTF.

Concerning this clone: The DNA is omitted, as the CDR3 cannot be located on it reliably, and the CDR3 follows TCRdb's listing. V gene TRBV7-3 combines with J gene TRBJ2-3; TRBD2 is taken as the D call from the table, unchecked against the DNA. The CDR3 contains 14 residues when both ends are counted. Germline assignment: CDR1 SGHTA and CDR2 FQGTGA. The chain's CDR3 is CARESYSCTDTQYF.

The gene calls are TRBV28 and TRBJ1-2; D uncertain. V shed 2 bases and J shed 7 bases, with 17 bases lying between them. CDR1 MDHEN and CDR2 SYDVKM come from the germline V gene. The CDR3 extends over 15 amino acids. The CDR3 protein is CASSLAGRKMGGYTF. The CDR3 DNA reads as TGTGCCAGCAGTTTAGCAGGCAGAAAGATGGGTGGCTACACCTTC.

The chain joins TRBV28 to TRBJ1-3; D is unresolved. The CDR3 consists of 11 residues. Germline values: CDR1 MDHEN, CDR2 SYDVKM. The V end lost 8 bases, the J end lost 8 bases, and 10 bases lay between the germline ends. CDR3 DNA: TGTGCCAGCGTTATCGCGGACACCATATATTTT. This codes for CASVIADTIYF.

The chain employs TRBV10-3 and TRBJ2-1; TRBD2 matches at 11 bases. V lost 5 bases and J lost 8; bases outside the gene matches: 11. The CDR3 consists of 16 residues. Germline-derived CDR1 and CDR2 are ENHRY and SYGVKD. CDR3 nucleotides: TGTGCCATCAGTAACTTTAGCGGGAGGGCCTGGGATGAGCAGTTCTTC. Its protein product is CAISNFSGRAWDEQFF.

The sample holds one count of this clone. This sequence joins TRBV7-9 and TRBJ2-1; TRBD2 is a possible D gene (6 bases). The V and J ends lost 0 bases and 4 bases respectively, with 13 bases between them. The germline V gene encodes CDR1 SEHNR and CDR2 FQNEAQ (reference sequence). The CDR3 spans 16 residues. The CDR3 loop reads CASSLAGTLSYNEQFF. The CDR3 DNA reads TGTGCCAGCAGCTTAGCAGGGACTCTCTCGTACAATGAGCAGTTCTTC.

The genes are TRBV5-1 and TRBJ2-1, with 7 bases aligning to TRBD1. The CDR3 spans 13 residues. The V gene end was trimmed by 0 bases and the J gene end by 10 bases; junction bases not matched to a gene: 4. Germline assignment: CDR1 SGHRS and CDR2 YFSETQ. As DNA, the CDR3 is TGCGCCAGCAGCTTGGACCCGGGACAGGAGCAGTTCTTC. Protein sequence: CASSLDPGQEQFF. The full variable domain, with the rest looked up from reference TRBV5-1 and TRBJ2-1, is KAGVTQTPRYLIKTRGQQVTLSCSPISGHRSVSWYQQTPGQGLQFLFEYFSETQRNKGNFPGRFSGRQFSNSRSEMNVSTLELGDSALYLCASSLDPGQEQFFGPGTRLTVL.

V usage is TRBV27 and J usage is TRBJ2-2; 10 bases line up with TRBD1. V shed 4 bases and J 6 bases; nucleotides not matched to a gene: 2. The germline V gene has CDR1 MNHEY and CDR2 SMNVEV (reference sequence). The CDR3 has 14 amino acids. CDR3 in DNA: TGTGCCAGCAGTTCAGACAGGGGGCCCGGGGAGCTGTTTTTT. It yields the protein CASSSDRGPGELFF.

V usage is TRBV5-1 and J usage is TRBJ1-2; tentative D call: TRBD1 (5 bases). The CDR3 totals 13 residues. Trimming removed 0 bases from V and 2 bases from J, with 5 bases in between. Per germline, CDR1 SGHRS and CDR2 YFSETQ. CDR3 in DNA: TGCGCCAGCAGCTTGGAGGGGAACTATGGCTACACCTTC. Protein sequence: CASSLEGNYGYTF.

The V and J genes are TRBV21-1 and TRBJ1-2. TRBV21-1 is a pseudogene locus. CDR3 length equals 15 residues. CDR3: CASSKMERTDGGNTF. The CDR3 nucleotides read TGTGCCAGCAGCAAAATGGAGAGGACGGACGGGGGGAACACCTTC.

The chain uses TRBV7-3 and TRBJ2-1; 9 nucleotides agree with TRBD1. Germline-derived CDR1 and CDR2 are SGHTA and FQGTGA. The V segment lost 2 bases and the J segment 8 bases; nucleotides outside the gene matches: 4. The CDR3 has 14 residues. This CDR3 is CASSLGTGMDEQFF. The CDR3, as DNA: TGTGCCAGCAGCTTAGGGACAGGGATGGATGAGCAGTTCTTC.

The V and J genes are TRBV24-1 and TRBJ1-1, with 7 positions matching TRBD1. The CDR3 totals 14 residues. Unmatched junction bases numbered 4, after V lost 4 bases and J lost 3 bases. Germline CDR1 and CDR2: KGHDR and SFDVKD. The CDR3 region has the DNA TGTGCCACCAGTGACCCGGGGACAGACACTGAAGCTTTCTTT. Translating it yields CATSDPGTDTEAFF.

This sequence joins TRBV19 and TRBJ2-1; 13 nucleotides agree with TRBD2. The length of the CDR3 is 15 residues. The V gene's germline CDR1 is LNHDA and CDR2 SQIVND (reference sequence). With 4 bases clipped from V and 4 bases from J, the junction kept 1 base outside the gene matches. Written as DNA, the CDR3 is TGTGCCAGTAGTACGACTAGCGGGAGGTACAATGAGCAGTTCTTC. Translating gives CASSTTSGRYNEQFF.

In its sample, this clone was seen a few times. This chain links TRBV4-3 with TRBJ2-7; D may be TRBD2 (6 bases). V was shortened by 3 bases and J by 2 bases, with 11 bases between the two germline ends. The CDR3 has 14 amino acids. Germline values: CDR1 LGHNA, CDR2 YSLEER. The DNA for the CDR3 is TGCGCCAGCAGCCAGACCGGGGGTCCCTACGAGCAGTACTTC. Protein product: CASSQTGGPYEQYF.

The chain employs TRBV29-1 and TRBJ2-7; maybe TRBD2 (6 bases). CDR3 length equals 13 residues. Trimming removed 4 bases from V and 0 bases from J, with 10 bases in between. The germline V gene encodes CDR1 SQVTM and CDR2 ANQGSEA. The CDR3 sequence: CSVVAADSYEQYF. CDR3 nucleotides: TGCAGCGTTGTAGCGGCTGACTCCTACGAGCAGTACTTC.

This clone appeared a single time. V gene TRBV4-2 combines with J gene TRBJ1-1; tentative D call: TRBD1 (6 bases). Germline loops: CDR1 LGHNA, CDR2 YNFKEQ. The CDR3 consists of 14 residues. Trimming took 2 bases from V and 11 from J, leaving 18 bases between them. This CDR3 is CASSQLGQRMDAFF. In DNA form, the CDR3 reads TGTGCCAGCAGCCAATTAGGACAGAGAATGGATGCTTTCTTT.

This clone appeared once. The chain recombines TRBV30 with TRBJ1-4, with no clear D. The CDR3 contains 15 residues. Trimming removed 3 bases at V and 0 bases at J, with 11 bases between. Germline lookup yields CDR1 GTSNPN and CDR2 SVGIG (reference sequence). This CDR3 is CAWRSYSTTNEKLFF. The DNA of the CDR3 is TGTGCCTGGAGGTCCTACAGCACAACTAATGAAAAACTGTTTTTT.

The genes are TRBV11-2 and TRBJ1-6, with D possibly being TRBD1 (6 bases). The V end lost 4 bases, the J end lost 8 bases, and 12 bases lay between the germline ends. The CDR3 extends over 14 amino acids. In germline, CDR1 is SGHAT, CDR2 FQNNGV. CDR3 DNA: TGTGCCAGCAGCTCCCTGGCAGGGGATTCACCCCTCCACTTT. It codes for CASSSLAGDSPLHF. Complete variable domain (other parts from reference TRBV11-2 and TRBJ1-6): EAGVAQSPRYKIIEKRQSVAFWCNPISGHATLYWYQQILGQGPKLLIQFQNNGVVDDSQLPKDRFSAERLKGVDSTLKIQPAKLEDSAVYLCASSSLAGDSPLHFGNGTRLTVT.

V is TRBV28 and J is TRBJ2-7; 8 bases are a match to TRBD1. Germline CDR1 reads MDHEN; CDR2 reads SYDVKM. CDR3 size: 14 residues. J gave up 3 bases and V 3 bases, and 4 bases lay outside the gene matches. CDR3 sequence: CASSFQDRDYEQYF. The CDR3 DNA is TGTGCCAGCAGTTTCCAGGACAGGGACTACGAGCAGTACTTC.